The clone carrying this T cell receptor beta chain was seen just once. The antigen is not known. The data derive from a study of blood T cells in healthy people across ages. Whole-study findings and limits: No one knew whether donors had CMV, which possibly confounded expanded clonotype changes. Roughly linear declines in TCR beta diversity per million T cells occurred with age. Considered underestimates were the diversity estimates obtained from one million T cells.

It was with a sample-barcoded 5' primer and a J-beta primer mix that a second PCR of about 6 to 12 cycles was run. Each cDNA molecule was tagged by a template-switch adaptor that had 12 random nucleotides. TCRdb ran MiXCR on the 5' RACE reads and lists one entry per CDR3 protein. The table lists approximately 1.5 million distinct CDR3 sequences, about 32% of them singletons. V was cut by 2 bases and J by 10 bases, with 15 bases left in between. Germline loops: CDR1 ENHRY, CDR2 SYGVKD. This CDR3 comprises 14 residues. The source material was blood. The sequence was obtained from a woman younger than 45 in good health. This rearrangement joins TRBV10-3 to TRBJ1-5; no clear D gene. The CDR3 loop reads CAISEGDSSHPQHF. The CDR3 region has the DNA TGTGCCATCAGTGAGGGGGATAGCAGTCACCCCCAGCATTTT.